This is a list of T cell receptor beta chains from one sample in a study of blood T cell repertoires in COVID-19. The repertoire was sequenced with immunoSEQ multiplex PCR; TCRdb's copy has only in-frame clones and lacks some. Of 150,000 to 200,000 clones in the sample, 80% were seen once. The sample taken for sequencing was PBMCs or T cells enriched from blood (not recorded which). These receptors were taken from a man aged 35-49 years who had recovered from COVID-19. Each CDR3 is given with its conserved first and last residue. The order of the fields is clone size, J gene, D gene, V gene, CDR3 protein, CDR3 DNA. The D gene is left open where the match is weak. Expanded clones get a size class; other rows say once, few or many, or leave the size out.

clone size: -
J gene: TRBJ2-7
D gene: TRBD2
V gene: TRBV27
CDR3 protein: CASSSGGVSYEQYF
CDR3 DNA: TGTGCCAGCAGTTCGGGGGGGGTCTCCTACGAGCAGTACTTC

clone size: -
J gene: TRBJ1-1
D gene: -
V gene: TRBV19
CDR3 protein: CASLGENTEAFF
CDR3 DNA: TGTGCCAGCCTCGGGGAGAACACTGAAGCTTTCTTT

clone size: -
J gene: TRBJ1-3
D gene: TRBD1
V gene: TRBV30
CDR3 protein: CAWSPKGAAGNTIYF
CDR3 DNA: TGTGCCTGGAGCCCTAAGGGGGCTGCCGGAAACACCATATATTTT

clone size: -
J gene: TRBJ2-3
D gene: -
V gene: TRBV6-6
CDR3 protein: CASTDYSVFTDTQYF
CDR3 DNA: TGTGCCAGCACCGACTATTCCGTCTTCACAGATACGCAGTATTTT

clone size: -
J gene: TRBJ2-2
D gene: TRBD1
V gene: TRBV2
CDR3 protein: CASSLDRGRGELFF
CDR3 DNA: TGTGCCAGCAGTTTGGACAGGGGGCGAGGGGAGCTGTTTTTT

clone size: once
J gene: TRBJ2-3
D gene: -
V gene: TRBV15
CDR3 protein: CATSRESRGTSTDTQYF
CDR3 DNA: TGTGCCACCAGCAGAGAGAGTAGAGGAACTAGCACAGATACGCAGTATTTT

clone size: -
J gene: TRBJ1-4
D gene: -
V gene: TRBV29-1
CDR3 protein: CSVCEDRSTNEKLFF
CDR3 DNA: TGCAGCGTGTGCGAGGACAGATCAACTAATGAAAAACTGTTTTTT

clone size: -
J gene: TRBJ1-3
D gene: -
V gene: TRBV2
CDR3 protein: CASSEALRGGNTIYF
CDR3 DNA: TGTGCCAGCAGTGAAGCGTTACGAGGAGGAAACACCATATATTTT

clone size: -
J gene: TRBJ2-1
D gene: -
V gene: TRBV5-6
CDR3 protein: CASSLKGHGVHEQFF
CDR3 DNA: TGTGCCAGCAGCTTGAAGGGACACGGTGTACATGAGCAGTTCTTC

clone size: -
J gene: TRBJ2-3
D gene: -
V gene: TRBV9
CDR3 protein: CASSVAAAGFDTQYF
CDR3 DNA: TGTGCCAGCAGCGTAGCGGCGGCAGGGTTTGATACGCAGTATTTT

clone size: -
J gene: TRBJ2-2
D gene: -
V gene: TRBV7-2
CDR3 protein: CASRRTSGTGELFF
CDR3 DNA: TGTGCCAGCAGGCGTACTAGTGGAACCGGGGAGCTGTTTTTT

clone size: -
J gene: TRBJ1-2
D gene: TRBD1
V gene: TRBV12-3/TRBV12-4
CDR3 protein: CASSSAGGYGYTF
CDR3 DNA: TGTGCCAGCAGTTCTGCAGGGGGCTATGGCTACACCTTC

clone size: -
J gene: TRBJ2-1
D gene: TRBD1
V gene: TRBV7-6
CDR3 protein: CASSSDTLTGNEQFF
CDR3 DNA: TGTGCCAGCAGCTCGGACACGTTGACAGGGAATGAGCAGTTCTTC

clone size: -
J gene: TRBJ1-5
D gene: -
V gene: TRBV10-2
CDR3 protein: CASCPDNFNQPQHF
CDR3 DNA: TGCGCCAGCTGCCCCGACAATTTCAATCAGCCCCAGCATTTT

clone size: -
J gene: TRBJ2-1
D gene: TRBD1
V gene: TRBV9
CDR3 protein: CASSVGTGSYNEQFF
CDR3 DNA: TGTGCCAGCAGCGTTGGGACAGGATCCTACAATGAGCAGTTCTTC

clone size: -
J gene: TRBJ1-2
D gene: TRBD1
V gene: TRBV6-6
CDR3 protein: CASSYSDRKDHGYTF
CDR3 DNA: TGTGCCAGCAGTTACTCGGACAGGAAGGATCATGGCTACACCTTC

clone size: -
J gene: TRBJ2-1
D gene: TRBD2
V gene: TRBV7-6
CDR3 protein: CASNPIAGGPMSEQFF
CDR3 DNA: TGTGCCAGCAACCCGATAGCGGGGGGGCCTATGAGTGAGCAGTTCTTC

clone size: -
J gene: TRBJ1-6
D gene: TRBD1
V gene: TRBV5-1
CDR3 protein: CASSLVGTGNSPLHF
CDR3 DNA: TGCGCCAGCAGCTTGGTTGGGACAGGGAATTCACCCCTCCACTTT

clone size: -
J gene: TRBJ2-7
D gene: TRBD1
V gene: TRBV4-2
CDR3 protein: CASSQGFGAGTVSYEQYF
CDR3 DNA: TGTGCCAGCAGCCAAGGGTTCGGGGCCGGGACAGTGTCATACGAGCAGTACTTC

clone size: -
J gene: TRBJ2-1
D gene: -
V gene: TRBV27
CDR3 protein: CASSLSSTGTEINEQFF
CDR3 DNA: TGTGCCAGCAGTCTGTCCTCCACAGGGACGGAAATCAATGAGCAGTTCTTC

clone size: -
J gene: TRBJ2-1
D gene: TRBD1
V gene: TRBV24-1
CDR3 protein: CATSDDRALSNEQFF
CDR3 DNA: TGTGCCACCAGTGATGACAGGGCCCTGAGCAATGAGCAGTTCTTC

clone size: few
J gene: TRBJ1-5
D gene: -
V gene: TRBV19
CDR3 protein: CASTYSLLNQPQHF
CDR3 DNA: TGTGCCAGTACCTACTCTCTACTAAATCAGCCCCAGCATTTT

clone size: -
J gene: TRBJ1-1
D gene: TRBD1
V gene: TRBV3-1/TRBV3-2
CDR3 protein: CASSLTGDTEAFF
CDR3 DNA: TGTGCCAGCAGCTTAACAGGGGACACTGAAGCTTTCTTT

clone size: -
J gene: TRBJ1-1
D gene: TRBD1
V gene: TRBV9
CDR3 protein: CASSALTGGISRGDTEAFF
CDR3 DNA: TGTGCCAGCAGCGCACTGACAGGGGGGATTTCTAGGGGCGACACTGAAGCTTTCTTT

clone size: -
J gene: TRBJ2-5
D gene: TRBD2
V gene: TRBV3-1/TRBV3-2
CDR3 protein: CASSQSPVGTSGGWETQYF
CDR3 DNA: TGTGCCAGCAGCCAAAGCCCGGTGGGGACTAGCGGGGGATGGGAGACCCAGTACTTC

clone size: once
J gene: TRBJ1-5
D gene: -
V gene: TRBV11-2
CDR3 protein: CASSLSDNQPQHF
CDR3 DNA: TGTGCCAGCAGCCTCAGTGACAATCAGCCCCAGCATTTT

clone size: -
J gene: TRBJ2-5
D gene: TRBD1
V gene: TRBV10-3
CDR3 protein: CAISVGGSETQYF
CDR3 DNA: TGTGCCATCAGTGTAGGGGGCTCAGAGACCCAGTACTTC

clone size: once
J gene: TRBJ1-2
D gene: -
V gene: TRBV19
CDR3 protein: CASRYSSSGYTF
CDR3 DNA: TGTGCCAGTCGGTACTCCTCGTCTGGCTACACCTTC

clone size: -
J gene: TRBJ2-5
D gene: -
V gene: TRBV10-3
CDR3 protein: CAISESTRGETQYF
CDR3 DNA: TGTGCCATCAGTGAGTCGACCCGAGGTGAGACCCAGTACTTC

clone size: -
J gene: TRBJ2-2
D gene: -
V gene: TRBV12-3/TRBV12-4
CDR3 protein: CASSQTGELFF
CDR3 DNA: TGTGCCAGCAGCCAAACCGGGGAGCTGTTTTTT

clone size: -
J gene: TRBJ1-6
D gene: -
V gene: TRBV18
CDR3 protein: CASSRSSGNSPLHF
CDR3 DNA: TGTGCCAGCTCGCGGTCCTCCGGGAATTCACCCCTCCACTTT

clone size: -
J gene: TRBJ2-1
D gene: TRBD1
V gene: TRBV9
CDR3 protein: CASSAGQGTYNEQFF
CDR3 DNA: TGTGCCAGCAGCGCGGGACAGGGTACCTACAATGAGCAGTTCTTC

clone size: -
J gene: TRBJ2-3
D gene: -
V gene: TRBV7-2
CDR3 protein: CASSASAPQRGTQYF
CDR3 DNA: TGTGCCAGCAGCGCTTCGGCCCCCCAACGGGGTACGCAGTATTTT

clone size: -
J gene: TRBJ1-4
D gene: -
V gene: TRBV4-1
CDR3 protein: CASSPNLQGLHEKLFF
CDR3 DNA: TGCGCCAGCAGCCCAAACTTACAGGGTCTGCATGAAAAACTGTTTTTT

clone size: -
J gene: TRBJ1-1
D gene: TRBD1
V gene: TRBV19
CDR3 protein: CASSISGQYTEAFF
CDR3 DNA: TGTGCCAGTAGTATTTCGGGACAGTACACTGAAGCTTTCTTT

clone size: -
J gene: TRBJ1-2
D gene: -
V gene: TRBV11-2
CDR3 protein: CASSLSDSPNYGYTF
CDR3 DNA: TGTGCCAGCAGCTTATCCGACAGTCCGAACTATGGCTACACCTTC

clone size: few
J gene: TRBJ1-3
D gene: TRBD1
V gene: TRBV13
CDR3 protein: CASSFSGDSNRNTIYF
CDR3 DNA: TGTGCCAGCAGCTTTTCCGGGGACAGTAATCGAAACACCATATATTTT

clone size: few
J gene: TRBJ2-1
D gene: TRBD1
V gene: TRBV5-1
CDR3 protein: CASSLAYPGQAEYNEQFF
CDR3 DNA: TGCGCCAGCAGCTTGGCGTACCCGGGACAGGCCGAATACAATGAGCAGTTCTTC

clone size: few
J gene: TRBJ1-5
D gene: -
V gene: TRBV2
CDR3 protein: CASSERGQPQHF
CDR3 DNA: TGTGCCAGCAGTGAAAGGGGGCAGCCCCAGCATTTT

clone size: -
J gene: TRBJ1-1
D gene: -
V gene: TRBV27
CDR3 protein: CASSLYPIAGRKNTEAFF
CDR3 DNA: TGTGCCAGCAGTTTATATCCCATTGCAGGGCGGAAGAACACTGAAGCTTTCTTT